Listed below are T cell receptor beta chains from one sample, sequenced in a study of long-term antiretroviral therapy in people with HIV. Using immunoSEQ multiplex PCR, the repertoire was profiled, and TCRdb retains in-frame clones only, with some absent. The table records tens of thousands of clones, approximately 90% of them present only once. The specimen was unsorted PBMCs, collected 1.8 years after starting antiretroviral therapy. All receptors derive from a woman between 18 and 29 years old with HIV. Both conserved end residues are part of each CDR3. A D gene is named only where the DNA matches it firmly. The size of a clone is reported for some rows only, either as once, few or many, or as a class for expanded clones.

v_call	d_call	j_call	clone_size	cdr3_nt	cdr3_aa
TRBV6-5	TRBD2	TRBJ2-2	.	TGTGCCAGCAGTTACGGGCGGGGAGGGACCGGGGAGCTGTTTTTT	CASSYGRGGTGELFF
TRBV6-4	TRBD2	TRBJ2-2	.	TGTGCCAGCAGTGACGCGGGACTAGCGGGAGATAACACCGGGGAGCTGTTTTTT	CASSDAGLAGDNTGELFF
TRBV4-3	.	TRBJ1-5	.	TGCGCCAGCAGCGACGGGTTGGGCAATCAGCCCCAGCATTTT	CASSDGLGNQPQHF
TRBV9	.	TRBJ1-2	.	TGTGCCAGCAGCGAGACCTGGACGGGGGACTATGGCTACACCTTC	CASSETWTGDYGYTF
TRBV9	.	TRBJ2-2	.	TGTGCCAGCAGGGTTGAGGCCGGGGAGCTGTTTTTT	CASRVEAGELFF
TRBV2	TRBD2	TRBJ2-3	.	TGTGCCAGCAGCCCGGGACTAGCGGAGCGACGGGCAGATACGCAGTATTTT	CASSPGLAERRADTQYF
TRBV2	.	TRBJ1-2	.	TGTGCCAGCAGTGCCGATTCGGGAGCCCTTTATGGCTACACCTTC	CASSADSGALYGYTF
TRBV7-9	TRBD2	TRBJ2-1	.	TGTGCCAGCAGCTTAGGGGGACTAGCGGGATTAGTACATGAGCAGTTCTTC	CASSLGGLAGLVHEQFF
TRBV9	.	TRBJ2-5	once	TGTGCCAGCAGCCTCGGACTGATACAAGAGACCCAGTACTTC	CASSLGLIQETQYF
TRBV7-2	.	TRBJ2-7	.	TGTGCCAGCAGCCCGGGACTGGTAATCTACGAGCAGTACTTC	CASSPGLVIYEQYF
TRBV28	TRBD1	TRBJ2-7	.	TGTGCCAGCAGTCTACCAACACAGGGGGAAGACGAGCAGTACTTC	CASSLPTQGEDEQYF
TRBV6-6	.	TRBJ1-4	.	TGTGCCAGCACCCCGGGACGGTCGGATGAAAAACTGTTTTTT	CASTPGRSDEKLFF
TRBV5-1	.	TRBJ2-6	.	TGCGCCAGCAGCTTGGTGGACTCTGGGGCCAACGTCCTGACTTTC	CASSLVDSGANVLTF
TRBV7-9	TRBD1	TRBJ2-1	.	TGTGCCAGCAGCCGCCGACAGGGGGCTGTCAATGAGCAGTTCTTC	CASSRRQGAVNEQFF
TRBV6-6	.	TRBJ2-1	.	TGTGCCAGCAGTTACCCCGGTGACAATGAGCAGTTCTTC	CASSYPGDNEQFF
TRBV27	TRBD1	TRBJ2-7	.	TGTGCCAGCAGTACCTCAGGACAGGGTACCGAGCAGTACTTC	CASSTSGQGTEQYF
TRBV5-6	TRBD2	TRBJ2-2	.	TGTGCCAGCAGCCCGGTGGGGGTTGGAGCGGGAGTCGGCACCGGGGAGCTGTTTTTT	CASSPVGVGAGVGTGELFF
TRBV2	.	TRBJ2-5	.	TGTGCCAGCAGTCAAAAAACCGGGCCCAAGGAGGGCCAGTACTTC	CASSQKTGPKEGQYF
TRBV28	.	TRBJ1-2	.	TGTGCCAGCAGTTTACGTGGGGGGACGGGTAACTATGGCTACACCTTC	CASSLRGGTGNYGYTF
TRBV13	TRBD1	TRBJ1-5	.	TGTGCCAGCAGCCTTGGACAGGGGAATCAGCCCCAGCATTTT	CASSLGQGNQPQHF
TRBV5-6	TRBD1	TRBJ2-5	.	TGTGCCAGCAGGACAGGGGGCATGGAGACCCAGTACTTC	CASRTGGMETQYF
TRBV27	.	TRBJ2-7	once	TGTGCCAGCAGTTTAGGCGGGAAAGCCTACGAGCAGTACTTC	CASSLGGKAYEQYF
TRBV4-3	TRBD1	TRBJ2-5	.	TGCGCCAGCAGCCAAGACGCCAGGGGGCTAGAGACCCAGTACTTC	CASSQDARGLETQYF
TRBV4-3	TRBD1	TRBJ2-1	.	TGCGCCAGCAGCCAAAGACAGGGTCCTGAGCAGTTCTTC	CASSQRQGPEQFF